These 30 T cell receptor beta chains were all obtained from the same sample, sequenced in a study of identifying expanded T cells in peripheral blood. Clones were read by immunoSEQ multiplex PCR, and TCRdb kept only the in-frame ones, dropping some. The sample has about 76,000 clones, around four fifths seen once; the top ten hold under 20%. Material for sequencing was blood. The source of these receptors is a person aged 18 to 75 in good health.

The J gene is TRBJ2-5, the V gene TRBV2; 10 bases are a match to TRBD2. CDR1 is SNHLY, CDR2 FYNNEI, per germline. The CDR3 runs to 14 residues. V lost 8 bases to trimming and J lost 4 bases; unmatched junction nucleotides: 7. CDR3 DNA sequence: TGTGCCAGCTTCGGTTCTAGCGGGGGAGAGACCCAGTACTTC. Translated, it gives CASFGSSGGETQYF.

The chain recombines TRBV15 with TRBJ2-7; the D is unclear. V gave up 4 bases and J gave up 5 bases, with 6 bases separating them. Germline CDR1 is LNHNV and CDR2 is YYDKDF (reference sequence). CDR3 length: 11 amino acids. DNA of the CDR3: TGTGCCACCAGCATGGGCGACGAGCAGTACTTC. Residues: CATSMGDEQYF.

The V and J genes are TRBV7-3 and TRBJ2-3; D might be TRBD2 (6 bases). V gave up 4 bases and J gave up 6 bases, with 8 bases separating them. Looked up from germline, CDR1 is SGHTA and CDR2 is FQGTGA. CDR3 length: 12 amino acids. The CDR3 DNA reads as TGTGCCAGCAGCTCGGGACTGGATACGCAGTATTTT. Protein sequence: CASSSGLDTQYF.

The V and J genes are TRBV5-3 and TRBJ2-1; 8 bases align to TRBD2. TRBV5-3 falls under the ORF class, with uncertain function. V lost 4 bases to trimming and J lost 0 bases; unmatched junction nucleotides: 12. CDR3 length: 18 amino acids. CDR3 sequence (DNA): TGTGCCAGAAGCCCACGGACTAGCCTCTCAAGCTCCTACAATGAGCAGTTCTTC. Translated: CARSPRTSLSSSYNEQFF.

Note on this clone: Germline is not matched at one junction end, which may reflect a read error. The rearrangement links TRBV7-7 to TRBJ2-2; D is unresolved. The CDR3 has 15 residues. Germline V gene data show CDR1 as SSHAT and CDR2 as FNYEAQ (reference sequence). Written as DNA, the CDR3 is TGTGCTAGCAGCTTAGATATAATGCAGTCCGGGGAGCTGTTTTTT. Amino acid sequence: CASSLDIMQSGELFF.

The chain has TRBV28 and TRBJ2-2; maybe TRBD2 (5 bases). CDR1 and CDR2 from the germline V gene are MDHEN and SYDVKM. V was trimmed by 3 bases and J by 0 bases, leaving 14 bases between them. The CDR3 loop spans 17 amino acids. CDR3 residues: CASSFGLAHANTGELFF. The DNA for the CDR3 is TGTGCCAGCAGTTTTGGTCTAGCCCATGCGAACACCGGGGAGCTGTTTTTT.

This CDR3 reads CASELDRGNQPQHF. CDR3 in DNA: TGTGCCAGCGAATTAGACAGGGGCAATCAGCCCCAGCATTTT. The chain combines TRBV6-5 with TRBJ1-5, with 7 bases identical to TRBD1. V lost 8 bases to trimming and J lost 2 bases; unmatched junction nucleotides: 6. Germline V gene sequence: CDR1 MNHEY, CDR2 SVGAGI. This CDR3 has 14 amino acids.

CDR3 nucleotide sequence: TGTGCCAGCAGCCCCCCGACAGGGGATCGGGAGACCCAGTACTTC. Translating it yields CASSPPTGDRETQYF. The rearrangement joins TRBV7-8 to TRBJ2-5; 8 positions match TRBD1. This CDR3 is built from 15 residues. Trimming cost V 5 bases and J 5 bases; bases outside gene matches: 10. Germline assignment: CDR1 SGHVS and CDR2 FQNEAQ.

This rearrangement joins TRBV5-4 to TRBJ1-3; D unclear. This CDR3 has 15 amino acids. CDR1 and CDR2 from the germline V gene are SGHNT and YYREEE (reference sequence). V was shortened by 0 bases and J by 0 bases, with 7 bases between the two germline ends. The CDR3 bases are TGTGCCAGCAGCTTGGGGGTTAACTCTGGAAACACCATATATTTT. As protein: CASSLGVNSGNTIYF.

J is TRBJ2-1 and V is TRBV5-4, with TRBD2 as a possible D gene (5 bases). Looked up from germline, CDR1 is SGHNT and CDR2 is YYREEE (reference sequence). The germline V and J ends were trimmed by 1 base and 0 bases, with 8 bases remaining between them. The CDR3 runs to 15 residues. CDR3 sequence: CASSLSAGSYNEQFF. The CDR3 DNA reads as TGTGCCAGCAGCTTGTCGGCGGGCTCCTACAATGAGCAGTTCTTC.

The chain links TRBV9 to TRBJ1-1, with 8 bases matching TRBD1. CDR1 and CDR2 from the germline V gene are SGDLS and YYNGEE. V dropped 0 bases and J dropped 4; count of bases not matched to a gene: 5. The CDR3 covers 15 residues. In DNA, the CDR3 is TGTGCCAGCAGCGTAGATACAGGGGGTGCCACTGAAGCTTTCTTT. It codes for CASSVDTGGATEAFF.

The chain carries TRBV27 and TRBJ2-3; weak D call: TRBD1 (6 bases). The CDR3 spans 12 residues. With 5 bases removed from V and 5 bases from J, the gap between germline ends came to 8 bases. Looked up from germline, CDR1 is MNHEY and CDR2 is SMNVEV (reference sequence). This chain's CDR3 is CASSDRLDTQYF. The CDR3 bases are TGTGCCAGCAGTGACAGGTTAGATACGCAGTATTTT.

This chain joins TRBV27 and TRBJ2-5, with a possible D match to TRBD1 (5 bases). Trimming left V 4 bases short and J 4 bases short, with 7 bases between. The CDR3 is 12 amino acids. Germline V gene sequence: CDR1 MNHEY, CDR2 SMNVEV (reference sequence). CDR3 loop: CASSSRGETQYF. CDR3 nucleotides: TGTGCCAGCAGTTCTAGGGGAGAGACCCAGTACTTC.

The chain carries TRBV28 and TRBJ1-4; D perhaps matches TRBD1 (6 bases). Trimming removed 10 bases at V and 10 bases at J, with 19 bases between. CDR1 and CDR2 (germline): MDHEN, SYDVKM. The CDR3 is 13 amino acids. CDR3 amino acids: CATWPRGDGKLFF. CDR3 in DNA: TGTGCCACGTGGCCCAGGGGTGACGGAAAACTGTTTTTT.

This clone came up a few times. CDR3 amino acids: CASSQDTGTPYEQYF. For the CDR3, the DNA is TGCGCCAGCAGCCAAGATACCGGGACCCCCTACGAGCAGTACTTC. The chain employs TRBV4-3 and TRBJ2-7, with D perhaps being TRBD1 or TRBD2 (5 bases each). This CDR3 region has 15 residues. The V and J ends lost 0 bases and 2 bases respectively, with 11 bases between them. Germline V gives CDR1 LGHNA, CDR2 YSLEER.

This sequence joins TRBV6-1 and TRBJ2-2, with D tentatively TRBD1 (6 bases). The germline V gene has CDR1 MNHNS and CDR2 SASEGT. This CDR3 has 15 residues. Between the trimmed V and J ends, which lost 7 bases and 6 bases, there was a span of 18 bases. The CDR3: CASKLRHTGSGELFF. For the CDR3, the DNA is TGTGCCAGCAAACTAAGGCATACAGGGTCCGGGGAGCTGTTTTTT.

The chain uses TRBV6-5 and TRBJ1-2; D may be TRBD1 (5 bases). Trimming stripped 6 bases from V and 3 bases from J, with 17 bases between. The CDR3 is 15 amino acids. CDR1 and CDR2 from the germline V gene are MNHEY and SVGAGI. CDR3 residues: CASRAQGEGYYGYTF. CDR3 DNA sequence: TGTGCCAGCAGGGCCCAAGGAGAGGGGTACTATGGCTACACCTTC.

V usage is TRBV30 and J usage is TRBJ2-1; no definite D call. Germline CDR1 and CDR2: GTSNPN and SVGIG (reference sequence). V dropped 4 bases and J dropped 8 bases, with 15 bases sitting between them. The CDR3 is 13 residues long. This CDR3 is CAWNAGSIDEQFF. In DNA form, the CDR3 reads TGTGCCTGGAATGCAGGCTCTATCGATGAGCAGTTCTTC.

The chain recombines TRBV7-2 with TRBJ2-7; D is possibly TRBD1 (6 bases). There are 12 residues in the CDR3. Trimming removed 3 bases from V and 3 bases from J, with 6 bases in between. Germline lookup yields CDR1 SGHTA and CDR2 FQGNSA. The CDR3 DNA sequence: TGTGCCAGCAGCTTGACAGGCTACGAGCAGTACTTC. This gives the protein CASSLTGYEQYF.

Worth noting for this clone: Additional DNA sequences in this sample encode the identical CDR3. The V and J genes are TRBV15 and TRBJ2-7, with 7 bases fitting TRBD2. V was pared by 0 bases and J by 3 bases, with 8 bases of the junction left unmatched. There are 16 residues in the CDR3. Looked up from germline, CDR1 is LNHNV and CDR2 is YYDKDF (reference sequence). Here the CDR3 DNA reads TGTGCCACCAGCAGAGATTTGGCTAGCGGAGGCTACGAGCAGTACTTC. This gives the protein CATSRDLASGGYEQYF. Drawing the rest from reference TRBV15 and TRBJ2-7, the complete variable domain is DAMVIQNPRYQVTQFGKPVTLSCSQTLNHNVMYWYQQKSSQAPKLLFHYYDKDFNNEADTPDNFQSRRPNTSFCFLDIRSPGLGDTAMYLCATSRDLASGGYEQYFGPGTRLTVT.

In DNA, the CDR3 is TGTGCCAGCAGCGCGGAGTATTTT. It specifies CASSAEYF. The chain joins TRBV7-3 to TRBJ2-3; D is unclear. The V gene lost 5 bases and the J gene lost 13 bases, with 4 bases spanning the gap. CDR1 and CDR2 (germline): SGHTA, FQGTGA. The CDR3 runs to 8 residues.

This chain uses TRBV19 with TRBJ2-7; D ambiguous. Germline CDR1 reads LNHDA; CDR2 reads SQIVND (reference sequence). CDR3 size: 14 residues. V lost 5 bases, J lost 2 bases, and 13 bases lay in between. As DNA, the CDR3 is TGTGCCAGTAGTGCGCGGACGGCGCCCTACGAGCAGTACTTC. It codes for CASSARTAPYEQYF. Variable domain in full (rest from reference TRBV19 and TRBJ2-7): DGGITQSPKYLFRKEGQNVTLSCEQNLNHDAMYWYRQDPGQGLRLIYYSQIVNDFQKGDIAEGYSVSREKKESFPLTVTSAQKNPTAFYLCASSARTAPYEQYFGPGTRLTVT.

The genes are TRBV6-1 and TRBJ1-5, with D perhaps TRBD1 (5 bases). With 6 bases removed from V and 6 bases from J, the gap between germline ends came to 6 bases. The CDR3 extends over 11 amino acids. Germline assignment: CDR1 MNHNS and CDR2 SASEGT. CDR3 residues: CASRGGQPQHF. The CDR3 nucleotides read TGTGCCAGCAGGGGGGGTCAGCCCCAGCATTTT.

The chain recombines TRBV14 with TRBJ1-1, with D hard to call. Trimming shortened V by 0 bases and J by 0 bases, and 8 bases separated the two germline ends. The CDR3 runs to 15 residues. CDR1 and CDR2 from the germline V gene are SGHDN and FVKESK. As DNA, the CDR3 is TGTGCCAGCAGCCAAGACGGGTTTGTGAACACTGAAGCTTTCTTT. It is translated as CASSQDGFVNTEAFF.

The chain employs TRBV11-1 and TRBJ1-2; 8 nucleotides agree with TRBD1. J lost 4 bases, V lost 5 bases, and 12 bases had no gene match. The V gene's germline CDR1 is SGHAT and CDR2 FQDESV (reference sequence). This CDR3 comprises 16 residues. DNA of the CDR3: TGTGCCAGCAGCGCCCCCGGGACAGGTCCCCTCTATGGCTACACCTTC. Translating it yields CASSAPGTGPLYGYTF.

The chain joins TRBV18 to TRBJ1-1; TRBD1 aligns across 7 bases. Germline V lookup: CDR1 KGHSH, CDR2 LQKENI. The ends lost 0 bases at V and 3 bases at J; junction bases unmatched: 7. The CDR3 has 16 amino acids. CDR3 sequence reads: CASSPPRGQRDTEAFF. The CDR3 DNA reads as TGTGCCAGCTCACCACCTAGGGGGCAGCGGGACACTGAAGCTTTCTTT.

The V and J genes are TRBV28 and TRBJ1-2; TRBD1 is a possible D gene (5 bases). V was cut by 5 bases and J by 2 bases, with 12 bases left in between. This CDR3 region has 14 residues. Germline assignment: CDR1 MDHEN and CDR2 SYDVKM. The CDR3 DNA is TGTGCCAGCAGTAGAAGGGGCCAGAACTATGGCTACACCTTC. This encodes CASSRRGQNYGYTF.

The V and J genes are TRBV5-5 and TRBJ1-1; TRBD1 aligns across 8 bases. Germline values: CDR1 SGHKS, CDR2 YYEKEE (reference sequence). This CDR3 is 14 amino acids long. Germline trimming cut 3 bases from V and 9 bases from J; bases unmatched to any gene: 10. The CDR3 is CASSSVRGRLQAFF. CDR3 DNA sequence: TGTGCCAGCAGCTCGGTCAGGGGGCGATTACAAGCTTTCTTT.

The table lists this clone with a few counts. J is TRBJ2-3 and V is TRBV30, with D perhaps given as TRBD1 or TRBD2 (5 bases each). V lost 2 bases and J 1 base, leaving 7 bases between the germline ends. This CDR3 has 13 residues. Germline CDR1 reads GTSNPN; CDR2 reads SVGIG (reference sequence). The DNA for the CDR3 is TGTGCCTGGAGTTTGGGGGGCACAGATACGCAGTATTTT. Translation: CAWSLGGTDTQYF.

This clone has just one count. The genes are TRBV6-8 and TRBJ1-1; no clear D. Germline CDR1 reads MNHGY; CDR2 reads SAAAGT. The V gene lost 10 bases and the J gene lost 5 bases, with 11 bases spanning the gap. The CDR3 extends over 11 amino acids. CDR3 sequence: CAISLGTEAFF. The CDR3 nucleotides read TGTGCCATCTCTCTCGGGACTGAAGCTTTCTTT.